The subject of this entry is one TCR beta chain. These data come from a study of radiotherapy plus CTLA-4 blockade in lung cancer. Measured with immunoSEQ multiplex PCR; TCRdb has only the in-frame clones, and not every one. The top ten hold 0.75% to 0.95% of the sample, which has 80,000 to 95,000 clones, over 80% seen once. The receptor was derived from a human donor with non-small cell lung cancer who had stable disease on radiotherapy plus ipilimumab. Sequences were derived from peripheral blood, sampled from a patient treated with radiotherapy plus ipilimumab.

CDR3 loop: CASSPGQGGTDTQYF. CDR3 DNA: TGTGCCAGCAGTCCAGGACAGGGGGGTACAGATACGCAGTATTTT. This chain links TRBV7-3 with TRBJ2-3, with 10 bases fitting TRBD1. Germline V gives CDR1 SGHTA, CDR2 FQGTGA. After removal of 6 bases from V and 3 bases from J, the junction contained 6 bases not matched to a gene. CDR3 length equals 15 residues. The full variable domain, its missing parts supplied by reference TRBV7-3 and TRBJ2-3, is GAGVSQTPSNKVTEKGKYVELRCDPISGHTALYWYRQSLGQGPEFLIYFQGTGAADDSGLPNDRFFAVRPEGSVSTLKIQRTERGDSAVYLCASSPGQGGTDTQYFGPGTRLTVL.